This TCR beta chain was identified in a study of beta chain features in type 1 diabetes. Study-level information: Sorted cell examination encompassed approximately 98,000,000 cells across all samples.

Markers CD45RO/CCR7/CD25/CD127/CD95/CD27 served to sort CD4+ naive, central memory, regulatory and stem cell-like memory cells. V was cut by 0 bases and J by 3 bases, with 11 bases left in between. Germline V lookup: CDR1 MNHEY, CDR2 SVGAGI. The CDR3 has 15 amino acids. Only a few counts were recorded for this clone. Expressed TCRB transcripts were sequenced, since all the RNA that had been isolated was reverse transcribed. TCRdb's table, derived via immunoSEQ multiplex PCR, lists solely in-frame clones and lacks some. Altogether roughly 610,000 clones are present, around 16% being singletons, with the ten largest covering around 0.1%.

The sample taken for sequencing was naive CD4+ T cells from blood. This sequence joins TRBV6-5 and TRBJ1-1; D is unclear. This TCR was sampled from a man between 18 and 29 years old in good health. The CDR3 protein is CASSYSTRLDTEAFF. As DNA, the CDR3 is TGTGCCAGCAGTTACTCGACGCGGCTTGACACTGAAGCTTTCTTT.